Shown below are 9 T cell receptor beta chains from a single sample sequenced in a study of T-cell memory formation after mild COVID-19. Each CDR3 protein is one row after TCRdb ran MiXCR on the 5' RACE reads. The data contain more than 250,000 distinct CDR3 sequences, about a sixth of them seen just once; the ten biggest clones take up more than 20%. Sequencing was done on a sample of PBMCs or a T cell subset sorted from them (not recorded which). Receptors originate from a man between 18 and 29 years old who had mild COVID-19 (a few samples of this study predate the infection). Cell type and time point are not known.

This clonotype was picked up many times. The J gene is TRBJ2-1, the V gene TRBV25-1; 8 bases line up with TRBD1. With V trimmed by 5 bases and J by 8 bases, 11 bases remained unmatched. Germline CDR1 MGHDK, CDR2 SYGVNS. The CDR3 has 15 residues. The CDR3 nucleotides are TGTGCCAGCAGTCCCCAACAGGGGGTACGGGATGAGCAGTTCTTC. Residues: CASSPQQGVRDEQFF.

This clonotype was detected ten times or more. The J gene is TRBJ2-3, the V gene TRBV6-2 or TRBV6-3; D is unclear. Germline CDR1 reads MNHEY; CDR2 reads SVGEGT. The CDR3 totals 13 residues. Trimming stripped 6 bases from V and 13 bases from J, with 20 bases between. The CDR3 reads CASSRRTGPPEYF. CDR3 nucleotides: TGTGCCAGCAGCCGAAGAACCGGGCCCCCAGAGTATTTT.

The chain couples TRBV3-1 to TRBJ1-5; 7 bases match TRBD1. The CDR3 has 14 amino acids. Germline V gives CDR1 LGHDT, CDR2 YNNKEL (reference sequence). V shed 5 bases, J shed 2 bases, and the junction held 3 bases outside the gene matches. The DNA for the CDR3 is TGTGCCAGCAGCAATACAGGGGGCAATCAGCCCCAGCATTTT. Its translation is CASSNTGGNQPQHF.

The chain is built from TRBV4-2 and TRBJ1-1; D uncertain. The CDR3 covers 13 residues. CDR1 and CDR2 (germline): LGHNA, YNFKEQ. The V end was cut by 9 bases, the J end by 3 bases, with 14 bases between. Here the CDR3 DNA reads TGTGCCAGTCAACCAGACACTTACACTGAAGCTTTCTTT. Residues: CASQPDTYTEAFF.

The V and J genes are TRBV2 and TRBJ2-7; the D is unclear. Per the germline V gene, CDR1 is SNHLY and CDR2 is FYNNEI. V lost 7 bases to trimming and J lost 2 bases, with 12 bases between them. This CDR3 comprises 13 residues. CDR3 sequence (DNA): TGTGCCAGCAAATGGTGGAAGACCTACGAGCAGTACGTC. Translated: CASKWWKTYEQYV.

This clonotype showed up just a few times. The V call is TRBV4-1, the J call TRBJ1-2; 11 positions agree with TRBD1. V gave up 1 base and J gave up 2 bases; unmatched junction bases: 3. The CDR3 loop spans 16 amino acids. Germline lookup yields CDR1 MGHRA and CDR2 YSYEKL. The CDR3, as DNA: TGCGCCAGCAGCCAAGGGACAGGGGGCTTGAACTATGGCTACACCTTC. Translating it yields CASSQGTGGLNYGYTF.

This clonotype was observed a few times. The chain uses TRBV12-5 and TRBJ2-3, with 7 nucleotides matching TRBD1. The CDR3 covers 14 residues. Germline CDR1 LGHNT, CDR2 FRNRAP. Trimming removed 6 bases from V and 4 bases from J; junction bases left unmatched: 7. DNA for the CDR3: TGTGCTAGTGGGGGCGAGGGGGCGGCAGATACGCAGTATTTT. Translated: CASGGEGAADTQYF.

The chain combines TRBV6-5 with TRBJ2-1; either TRBD1 or TRBD2 may supply D (5 bases each). The germline CDR1 and CDR2 sequences are MNHEY and SVGAGI. This CDR3 has 15 residues. V was shortened by 2 bases and J by 6 bases, with 14 bases between the two germline ends. CDR3: CASSYSRLGGNEQFF. The DNA of the CDR3 is TGTGCCAGCAGTTACAGCCGACTTGGGGGCAATGAGCAGTTCTTC.

This clonotype was detected only a few times. The V gene is TRBV10-2, the J gene TRBJ2-7, with 9 nucleotides matching TRBD2. V dropped 0 bases and J dropped 3; count of bases not matched to a gene: 6. CDR1 and CDR2 from the germline V gene are WSHSY and SAAADI. There are 16 residues in the CDR3. The DNA of the CDR3 is TGCGCCAGCAGTGAGTCGAAGCGGGGGGCCGACTACGAGCAGTACTTC. Translation: CASSESKRGADYEQYF.